The 9 T cell receptor beta chains presented below share a single source sample, sequenced in a study of cytomegalovirus exposure and HLA in healthy donors. The PCR was carried out with 60 Vbeta primers and 13 Jbeta primers. The method was immunoSEQ multiplex PCR; TCRdb's version includes in-frame clones alone and lacks a portion of them. The sample records 80,000 to 100,000 clones, 55% to 85% being singletons. The sequenced sample consisted of PBMCs. The source is a woman aged 18 to 35 in good health and CMV-seropositive.

The CDR3, as DNA: TGTGCCAGCAGCTCTAGACCGTGGACTGACACTGAAGCTTTCTTT. Its translation: CASSSRPWTDTEAFF. This chain uses TRBV7-2 with TRBJ1-1; D not resolved. Germline-derived CDR1 and CDR2 are SGHTA and FQGNSA. V lost 4 bases and J 3 bases, leaving 15 bases between the germline ends. CDR3 length: 15 amino acids.

This chain uses TRBV19 with TRBJ2-7; 7 bases are shared with TRBD1. This CDR3 spans 14 amino acids. V lost 7 bases and J lost 4; bases outside the gene matches: 10. Per the germline V gene, CDR1 is LNHDA and CDR2 is SQIVND (reference sequence). Here the CDR3 reads CASTQTGIPYEQYF. CDR3 nucleotide sequence: TGTGCCAGTACCCAGACAGGGATCCCATACGAGCAGTACTTC.

This clone appeared once. V is TRBV7-7 and J is TRBJ2-5; 7 bases map to TRBD1. The germline CDR1 and CDR2 sequences are SSHAT and FNYEAQ (reference sequence). With 1 base clipped from V and 5 bases from J, the junction kept 7 bases outside the gene matches. The CDR3 is 15 amino acids. The CDR3 sequence is CASSLGGTDGETQYF. CDR3 coding DNA: TGTGCCAGCAGCTTAGGGGGGACAGATGGGGAGACCCAGTACTTC. Based on the CDR3 plus reference TRBV7-7 and TRBJ2-5, the full variable domain is GAGVSQSPRYKVTKRGQDVTLRCDPISSHATLYWYQQALGQGPEFLTYFNYEAQPDKSGLPSDRFSAERPEGSISTLTIQRTEQRDSAMYRCASSLGGTDGETQYFGPGTRLLVL.

The V call is TRBV7-9, the J call TRBJ2-2, with TRBD1 as a possible D gene (5 bases). Germline lookup yields CDR1 SEHNR and CDR2 FQNEAQ (reference sequence). The germline V and J ends were trimmed by 2 bases and 0 bases, with 7 bases remaining between them. The length of the CDR3 is 15 residues. Here the CDR3 DNA reads TGTGCCAGCAGCTTATTGACAGCGAACACCGGGGAGCTGTTTTTT. Amino acid sequence: CASSLLTANTGELFF. Full variable domain (remainder filled in from reference TRBV7-9 and TRBJ2-2): DTGVSQNPRHKITKRGQNVTFRCDPISEHNRLYWYRQTLGQGPEFLTYFQNEAQLEKSRLLSDRFSAERPKGSFSTLEIQRTEQGDSAMYLCASSLLTANTGELFFGEGSRLTVL.

The V and J genes are TRBV7-2 and TRBJ2-3, with D possibly matching TRBD1 (5 bases). Trimming left V 0 bases short and J 4 bases short, with 8 bases between. Per the germline V gene, CDR1 is SGHTA and CDR2 is FQGNSA. The CDR3 runs to 14 residues. The CDR3, as DNA: TGTGCCAGCAGCTTAGCCAGGGTCCCAGATACGCAGTATTTT. Translation gives CASSLARVPDTQYF.

This clone was seen a handful of times. This rearrangement joins TRBV19 to TRBJ1-5; 7 bases align to TRBD1. Germline assignment: CDR1 LNHDA and CDR2 SQIVND (reference sequence). V lost 5 bases and J lost 0; bases outside the gene matches: 1. The CDR3 runs 14 residues. The CDR3 DNA reads as TGTGCCAGTAGTGACAGGGCTAGCAATCAGCCCCAGCATTTT. It yields the protein CASSDRASNQPQHF.

V and J are TRBV2 and TRBJ2-7, with D hard to call. The CDR3 runs to 11 residues. Trimming pared 6 bases from V and 3 bases from J, leaving 6 bases between. Germline V gene lookup returns CDR1 SNHLY and CDR2 FYNNEI. The CDR3 is CASRRSYEQYF. The CDR3 coding sequence is TGTGCCAGCAGACGGAGCTACGAGCAGTACTTC. Filled out from reference TRBV2 and TRBJ2-7, the complete variable domain reads EPEVTQTPSHQVTQMGQEVILRCVPISNHLYFYWYRQILGQKVEFLVSFYNNEISEKSEIFDDQFSVERPDGSNFTLKIRSTKLEDSAMYFCASRRSYEQYFGPGTRLTVT.

J is TRBJ1-2 and V is TRBV6-5, with 8 bases identical to TRBD1. This CDR3 region has 13 residues. Germline V gene lookup returns CDR1 MNHEY and CDR2 SVGAGI. The V and J ends lost 5 bases and 4 bases, in that order; junction bases with no gene match: 3. Here the CDR3 DNA reads TGTGCCAGCAGTCCCACAGGGGGCTATGGCTACACCTTC. It yields the protein CASSPTGGYGYTF.

The chain is built from TRBV4-1 and TRBJ2-1; D gene unclear. Germline loops: CDR1 MGHRA, CDR2 YSYEKL. The CDR3 loop spans 14 amino acids. Trimming cost V 1 base and J 8 bases, with 12 bases left between them. In nucleotides, the CDR3 is TGCGCCAGCAGCCAAGCCTCAGTGGGCGATGAGCAGTTCTTC. As protein: CASSQASVGDEQFF.